The present T cell receptor beta chain was sequenced within a study of metastatic and nonmetastatic thyroid tumors. Study context: Repertoires of blood and of tissue (tumor or nodule) from malignant and benign thyroid patients were compared.

Study conclusions and caveats: Malignant thyroid tumors reportedly exceeded benign nodules significantly in TCR beta diversity, with the difference appearing in blood and tumor.

Unmatched junction bases numbered 4, after V lost 2 bases and J lost 7 bases. The length of the CDR3 is 14 residues. CDR1 is MDHEN and CDR2 is SYDVKM in the germline V gene. Methods used by the authors: In papillary thyroid cancer, a distant-metastasis classifier was built using CDR3 differences across clinicopathological groups. Using MiXCR, TCRdb reanalyzed the PCR reads. For this entry, the V and J calls and clone size follow TCRdb and not the study's own pipeline. This sample has around 64,000 clones, with about 4% found just once. Thyroid surgery had not been preceded by any treatment in any patient. This clone is categorized as medium-sized. Its target is unknown.

The sequenced material came from blood. This chain connects TRBV28 to TRBJ1-2, with 10 bases lining up with TRBD1. This clonotype originated in a female donor with papillary thyroid cancer or a benign thyroid nodule (not recorded which). Some clones in this sample may be carry-over from other donors' samples. CDR3 sequence reads: CASSLVTGGTGYTF. The CDR3 nucleotides read TGTGCCAGCAGTTTAGTGACAGGGGGCACTGGCTACACCTTC.